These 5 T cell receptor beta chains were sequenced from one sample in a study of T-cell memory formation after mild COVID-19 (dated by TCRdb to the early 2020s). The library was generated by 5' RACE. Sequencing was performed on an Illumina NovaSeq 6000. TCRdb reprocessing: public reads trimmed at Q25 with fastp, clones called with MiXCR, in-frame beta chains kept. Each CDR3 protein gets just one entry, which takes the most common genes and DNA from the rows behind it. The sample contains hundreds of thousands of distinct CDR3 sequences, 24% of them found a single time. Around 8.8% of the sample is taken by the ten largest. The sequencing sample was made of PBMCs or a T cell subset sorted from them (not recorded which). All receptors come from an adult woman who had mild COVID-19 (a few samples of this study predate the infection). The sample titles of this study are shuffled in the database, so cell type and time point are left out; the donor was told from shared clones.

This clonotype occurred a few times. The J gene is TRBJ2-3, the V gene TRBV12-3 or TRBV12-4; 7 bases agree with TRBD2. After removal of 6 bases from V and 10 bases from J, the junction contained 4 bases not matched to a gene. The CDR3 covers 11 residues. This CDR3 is CASRERGAQYF. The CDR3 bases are TGTGCCAGCAGGGAGCGGGGTGCGCAGTATTTT.

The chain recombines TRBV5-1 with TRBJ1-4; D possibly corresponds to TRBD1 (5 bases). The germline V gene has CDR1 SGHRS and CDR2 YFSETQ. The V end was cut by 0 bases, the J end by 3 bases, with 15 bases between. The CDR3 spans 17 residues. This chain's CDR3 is CASSLDGSLGANEKLFF. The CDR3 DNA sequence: TGCGCCAGCAGCTTGGATGGCTCCCTAGGGGCTAATGAAAAACTGTTTTTT.

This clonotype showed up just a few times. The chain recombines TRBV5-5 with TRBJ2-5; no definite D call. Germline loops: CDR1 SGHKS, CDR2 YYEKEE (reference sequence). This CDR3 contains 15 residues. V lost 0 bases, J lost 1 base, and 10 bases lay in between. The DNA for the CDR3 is TGTGCCAGCAGCTTGGCCTGGATATCCCAAGAGACCCAGTACTTC. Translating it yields CASSLAWISQETQYF.

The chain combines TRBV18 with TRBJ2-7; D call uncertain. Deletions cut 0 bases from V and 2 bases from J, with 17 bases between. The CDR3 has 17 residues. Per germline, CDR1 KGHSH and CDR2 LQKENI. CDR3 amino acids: CASSPPSSDTEPYEQYF. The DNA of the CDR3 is TGTGCCAGCTCACCACCGAGCTCAGACACGGAACCCTACGAGCAGTACTTC.

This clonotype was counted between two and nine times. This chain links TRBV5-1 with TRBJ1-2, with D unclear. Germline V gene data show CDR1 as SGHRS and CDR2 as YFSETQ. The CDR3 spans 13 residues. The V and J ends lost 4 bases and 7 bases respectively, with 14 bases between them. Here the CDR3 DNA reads TGCGCCAGCAGCGCACAGCCTAGGCGTGGCTACACCTTC. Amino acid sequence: CASSAQPRRGYTF.